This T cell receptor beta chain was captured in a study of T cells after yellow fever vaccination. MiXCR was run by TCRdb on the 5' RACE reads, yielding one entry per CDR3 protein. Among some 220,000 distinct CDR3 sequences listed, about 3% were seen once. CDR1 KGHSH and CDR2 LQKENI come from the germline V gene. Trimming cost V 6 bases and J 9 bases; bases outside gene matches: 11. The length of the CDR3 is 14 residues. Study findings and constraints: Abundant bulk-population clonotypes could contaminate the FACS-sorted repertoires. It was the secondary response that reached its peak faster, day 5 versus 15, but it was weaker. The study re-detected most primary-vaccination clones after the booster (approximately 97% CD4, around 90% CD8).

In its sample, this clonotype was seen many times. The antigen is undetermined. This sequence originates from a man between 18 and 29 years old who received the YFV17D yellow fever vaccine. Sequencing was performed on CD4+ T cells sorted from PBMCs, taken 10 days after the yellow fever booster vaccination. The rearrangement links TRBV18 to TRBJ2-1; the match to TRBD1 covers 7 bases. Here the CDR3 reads CASSFTGVDGEQFF. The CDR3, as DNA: TGTGCCAGCTCGTTCACAGGGGTGGATGGTGAGCAGTTCTTC.